What follows is one T cell receptor (beta chain) and its context. Only a few counts were recorded for this clone. It has no known antigen specificity. Nothing much larger sits one base from this clone, and base qualities are not available. This sample stems from a study of T cell responses to AZD1222 COVID-19 vaccine (dated by TCRdb to the early 2020s). For the study in its entirety: AZD1222 recipients with second doses at about 4 weeks or about 12 weeks were pooled, because spike-specific TCR depth and breadth did not differ between schedules. TCR sequencing was performed for about 240 trial participants, of whom around 200 were given two doses of AZD1222 and around 26 were given two doses of MenACWY control vaccine. Trial participants were enrolled by age into 18-55, 56-69 and 70-plus year subgroups, with approximately 150, 30 and 60 TCR-sequenced participants respectively. Broad study findings and their caveats: A significant rise in spike-specific TCR breadth and depth was observed after two AZD1222 doses relative to day 0 and relative to MenACWY recipients. Participants were mostly white British, with more females than males. The authors suggested clonal diversity may have been underestimated. Vaccine-associated CD4 TCRs spanned the whole spike protein, with dominant responses in regions 160-218 and 743-854. Because no samples from the day 14 peak response were available, repertoires could be characterized only after the peak T cell response. Reportedly, close to half of the unique spike-specific TCRs recognized epitopes lying outside the regions that are mutated in the B.1.351 and B.1.1.7 variants. The 56-69-year group was small, and its depth increase did not reach significance, likely because of low power. Only six AZD1222 recipients were SARS-CoV-2 seropositive at baseline, limiting conclusions about previously exposed vaccinees.

The CDR3 regions of human TCRbeta chains were analyzed by immunosequencing. In the paper's pipeline: Repertoire TCRs were checked for matches against a reference library of SARS-CoV-2-specific TCRs that had been generated using the MIRA antigen-specificity platform. Breadth was defined as the fraction of unique TCRs that were SARS-CoV-2-associated, and depth was defined as the fraction of total T cells that were SARS-CoV-2-associated. Using the MIRA data, every spike-specific TCR was mapped to the spike region that the TCR reacted to and assigned to either a CD4 or a CD8 class. Log10-transformed breadth and depth values were compared by one-way ANOVA with Sidak's multiple comparisons tests. In its TCRdb copy, this immuneACCESS table keeps in-frame sequences only and misses some clones. Where compared with another copy, unresolved V genes explain less than half of these, and the others have no known cause. V and J calls and clone size come straight from that table; D and trimming were deduced from the DNA. This sample holds tens of thousands of clones; roughly nine tenths were observed only once. Together, the top ten hold approximately 7% of the sample.

The label giving this sample's time point can be read as: baseline before first vaccination. Vaccinee samples were obtained from the UK trials COV001 and COV002, which included a single-blind randomized controlled phase 2/3 trial of AZD1222 (ChAdOx1 nCoV-19) in healthy adults. For TCRbeta chain sequencing, PBMC samples from trial participants were taken at day 0 and at day 28 after the second dose. The material was peripheral blood, obtained on day 0 of AZD1222 vaccination. This clonotype was obtained from an adult in good health.

The CDR3 here reads CASGGTSGYNEQFF. In nucleotide form, the sequence is TGCGCCAGCGGTGGGACTAGCGGGTACAATGAGCAGTTCTTC. The chain is encoded by TRBV5-1 joined to TRBJ2-1; TRBD2 agrees with 12 junctional bases. From the germline V gene, CDR1 is SGHRS and CDR2 is YFSETQ. Including the terminal cysteine and phenylalanine, the CDR3 comprises 14 residues. Kept here is only the CDR3 DNA, which spans 42 bases and is read in frame from base 1. Trimmed from V: 7 bases; trimmed from J: 4 bases; junction bases lacking a gene match: 3.